The sequence of this TCR beta chain was determined in a study of blood T cells in healthy people across ages. Study conclusions and caveats: A strong correlation was seen between TCR beta diversity and naive T cell percentage.

The V and J ends lost 2 bases and 7 bases respectively, with 11 bases between them. The CDR3 sequence is 14 residues long. CDR1 MNHEY and CDR2 SMNVEV come from the germline V gene (reference sequence). Of note for this clonotype: Its matching antigen is unknown.

A J-beta primer mix and a sample-barcoded 5' primer were used in a second PCR of about 7 to 12 cycles. Each cDNA molecule was tagged by a template-switch adaptor that had 12 random nucleotides. TCRdb fed the 5' RACE reads into MiXCR, producing one record per CDR3 protein. The sample yields about 1.6 million distinct CDR3 sequences, 30% to 40% seen once. Every sample yielded at least 6.5 million isolated PBMCs. The origin of this receptor is a woman younger than 45 in good health. This rearrangement joins TRBV27 to TRBJ2-2; D is uncertain. The sample consisted of blood. The DNA for the CDR3 is TGTGCCAGCAGTTTACGGCAGTTGGGCGGGGAGCTGTTTTTT. Its translation is CASSLRQLGGELFF.